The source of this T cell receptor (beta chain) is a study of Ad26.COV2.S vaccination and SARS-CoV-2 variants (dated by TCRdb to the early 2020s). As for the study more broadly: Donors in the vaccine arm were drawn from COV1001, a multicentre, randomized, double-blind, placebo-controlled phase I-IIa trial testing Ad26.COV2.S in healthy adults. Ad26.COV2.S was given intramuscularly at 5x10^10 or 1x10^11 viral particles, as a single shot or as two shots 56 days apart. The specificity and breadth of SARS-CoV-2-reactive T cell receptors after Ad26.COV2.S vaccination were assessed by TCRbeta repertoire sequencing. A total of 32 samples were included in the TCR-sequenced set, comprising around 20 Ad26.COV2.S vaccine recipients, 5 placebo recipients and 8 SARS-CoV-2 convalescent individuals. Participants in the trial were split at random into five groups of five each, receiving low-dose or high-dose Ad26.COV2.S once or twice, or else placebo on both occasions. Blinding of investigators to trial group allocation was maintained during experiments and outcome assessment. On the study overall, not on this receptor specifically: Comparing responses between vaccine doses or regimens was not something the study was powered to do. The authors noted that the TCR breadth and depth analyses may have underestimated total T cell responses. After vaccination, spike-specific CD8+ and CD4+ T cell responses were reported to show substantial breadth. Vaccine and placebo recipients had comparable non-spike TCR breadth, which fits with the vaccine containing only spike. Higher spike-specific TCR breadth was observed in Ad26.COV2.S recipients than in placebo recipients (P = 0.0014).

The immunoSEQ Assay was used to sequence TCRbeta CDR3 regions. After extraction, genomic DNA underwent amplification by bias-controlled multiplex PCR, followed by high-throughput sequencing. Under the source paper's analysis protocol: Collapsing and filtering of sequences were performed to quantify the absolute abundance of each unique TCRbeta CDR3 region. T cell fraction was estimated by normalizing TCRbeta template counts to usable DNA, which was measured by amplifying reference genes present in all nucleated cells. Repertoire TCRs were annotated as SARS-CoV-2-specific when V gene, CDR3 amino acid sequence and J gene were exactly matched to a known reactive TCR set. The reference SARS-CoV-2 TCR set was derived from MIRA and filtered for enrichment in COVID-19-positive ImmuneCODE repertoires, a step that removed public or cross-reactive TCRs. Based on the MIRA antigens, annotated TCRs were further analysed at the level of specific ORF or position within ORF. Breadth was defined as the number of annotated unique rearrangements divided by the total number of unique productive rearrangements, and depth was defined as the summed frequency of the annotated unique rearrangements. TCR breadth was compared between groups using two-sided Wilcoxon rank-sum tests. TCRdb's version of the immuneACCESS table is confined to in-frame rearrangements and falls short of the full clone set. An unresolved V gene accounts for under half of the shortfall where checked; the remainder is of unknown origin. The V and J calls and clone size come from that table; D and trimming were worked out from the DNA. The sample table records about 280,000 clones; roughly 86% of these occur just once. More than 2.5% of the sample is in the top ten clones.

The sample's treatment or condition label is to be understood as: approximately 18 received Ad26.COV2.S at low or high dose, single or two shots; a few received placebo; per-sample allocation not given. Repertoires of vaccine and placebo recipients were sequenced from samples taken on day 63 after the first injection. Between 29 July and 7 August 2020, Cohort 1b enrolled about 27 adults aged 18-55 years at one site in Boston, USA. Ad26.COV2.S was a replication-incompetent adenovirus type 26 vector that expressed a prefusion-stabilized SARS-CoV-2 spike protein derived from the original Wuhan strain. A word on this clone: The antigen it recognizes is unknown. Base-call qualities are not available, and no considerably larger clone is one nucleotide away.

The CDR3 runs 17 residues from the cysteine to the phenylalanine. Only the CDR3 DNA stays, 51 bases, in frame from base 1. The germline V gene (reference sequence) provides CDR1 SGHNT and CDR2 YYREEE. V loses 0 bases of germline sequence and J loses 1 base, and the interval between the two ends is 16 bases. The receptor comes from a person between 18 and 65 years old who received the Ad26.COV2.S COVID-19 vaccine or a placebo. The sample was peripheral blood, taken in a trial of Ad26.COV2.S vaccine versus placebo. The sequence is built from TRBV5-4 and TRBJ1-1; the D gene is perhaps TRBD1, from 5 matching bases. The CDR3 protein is CASSLAGGRKRNTEAFF. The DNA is TGTGCCAGCAGCTTGGCCGGGGGACGCAAAAGGAACACTGAAGCTTTCTTT.